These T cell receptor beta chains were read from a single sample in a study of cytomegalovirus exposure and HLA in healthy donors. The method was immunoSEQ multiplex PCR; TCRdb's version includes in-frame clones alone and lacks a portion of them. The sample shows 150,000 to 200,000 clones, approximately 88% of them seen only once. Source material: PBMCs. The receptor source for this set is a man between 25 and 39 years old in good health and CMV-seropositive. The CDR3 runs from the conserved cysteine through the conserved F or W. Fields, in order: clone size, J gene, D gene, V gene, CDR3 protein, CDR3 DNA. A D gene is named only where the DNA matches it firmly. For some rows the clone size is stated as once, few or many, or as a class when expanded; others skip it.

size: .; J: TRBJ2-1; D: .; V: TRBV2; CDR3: CASSFLANEQFF; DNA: TGTGCCAGCAGTTTTCTAGCGAATGAGCAGTTCTTC
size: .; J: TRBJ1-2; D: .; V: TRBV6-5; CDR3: CASSVNTDTGGYTF; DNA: TGTGCCAGCAGTGTCAATACGGACACTGGGGGCTACACCTTC
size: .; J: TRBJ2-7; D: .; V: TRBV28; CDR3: CASSAGSLKQYF; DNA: TGTGCCAGCAGTGCGGGGAGTCTCAAGCAGTACTTC
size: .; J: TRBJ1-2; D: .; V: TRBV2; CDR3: CASSRGQNYGYTF; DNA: TGTGCCAGCAGTAGAGGACAGAACTATGGCTACACCTTC
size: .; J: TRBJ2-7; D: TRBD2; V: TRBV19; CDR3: CASRVTSGSYEQYF; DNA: TGTGCCAGCCGAGTTACTAGCGGCTCCTACGAGCAGTACTTC
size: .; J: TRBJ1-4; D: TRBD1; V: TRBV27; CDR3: CASSFTRGLGEKLFF; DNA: TGTGCCAGCAGTTTTACCAGGGGGCTAGGGGAAAAACTGTTTTTT
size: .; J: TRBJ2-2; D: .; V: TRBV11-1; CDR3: CASSRREGNTGELFF; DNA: TGTGCCAGCAGCCGCCGGGAAGGGAACACCGGGGAGCTGTTTTTT
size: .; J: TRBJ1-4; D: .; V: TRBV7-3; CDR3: CASSPGQNEKLFF; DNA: TGTGCCAGCAGCCCCGGACAGAATGAAAAACTGTTTTTT
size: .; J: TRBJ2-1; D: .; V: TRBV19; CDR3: CASSTPGLSYNEQFF; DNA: TGTGCCAGTAGTACTCCGGGTCTCTCTTACAATGAGCAGTTCTTC
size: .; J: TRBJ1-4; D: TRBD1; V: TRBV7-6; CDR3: CASSSTRTGIATNEKLFF; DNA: TGTGCCAGCAGCTCTACCCGGACAGGGATTGCAACTAATGAAAAACTGTTTTTT
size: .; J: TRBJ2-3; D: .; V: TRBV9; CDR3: CASSVKQGLTDTQYF; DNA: TGTGCCAGCAGCGTAAAACAGGGTCTCACAGATACGCAGTATTTT
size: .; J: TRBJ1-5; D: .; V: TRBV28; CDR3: CASSLNPRSQHF; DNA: TGTGCCAGCAGTTTAAACCCCCGGTCCCAGCATTTT
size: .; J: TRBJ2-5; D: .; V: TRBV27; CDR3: CASSWASPPEETQYF; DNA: TGTGCCAGCAGTTGGGCTAGCCCTCCTGAGGAGACCCAGTACTTC
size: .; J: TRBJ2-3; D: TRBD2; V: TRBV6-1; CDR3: CASSEFGSGGGTDTQYF; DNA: TGTGCCAGCAGTGAATTCGGTAGCGGGGGGGGCACAGATACGCAGTATTTT
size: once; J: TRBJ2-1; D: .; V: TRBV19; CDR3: CASSIDPGPGSYNEQFF; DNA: TGTGCCAGTAGTATAGATCCAGGGCCGGGCTCCTACAATGAGCAGTTCTTC
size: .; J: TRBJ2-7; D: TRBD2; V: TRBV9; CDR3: CASRPGLAGEQYF; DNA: TGTGCCAGCCGGCCGGGACTAGCAGGCGAGCAGTACTTC
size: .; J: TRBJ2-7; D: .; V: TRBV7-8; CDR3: CASSLNLGSSYEQYF; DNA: TGTGCCAGCAGCCTAAATTTGGGGAGCTCCTACGAGCAGTACTTC
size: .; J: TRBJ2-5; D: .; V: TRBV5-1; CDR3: CASSLGIGTQETQYF; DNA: TGCGCCAGCAGCTTGGGGATAGGGACTCAAGAGACCCAGTACTTC
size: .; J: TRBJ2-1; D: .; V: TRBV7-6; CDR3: CASSARTTPQGDEQFF; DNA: TGTGCCAGCAGCGCACGGACTACACCCCAAGGGGATGAGCAGTTCTTC
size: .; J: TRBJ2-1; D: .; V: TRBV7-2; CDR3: CASSFRVGAYNEQFF; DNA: TGTGCCAGCAGCTTTCGGGTCGGGGCCTACAATGAGCAGTTCTTC
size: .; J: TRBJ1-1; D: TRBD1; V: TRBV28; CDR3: CASTRRLTGDTEAFF; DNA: TGTGCCAGCACCAGAAGGTTGACAGGGGACACTGAAGCTTTCTTT
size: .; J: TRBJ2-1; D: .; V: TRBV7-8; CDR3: CASSLRRSGGVIEQFF; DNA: TGTGCCAGCAGCTTACGACGTTCAGGAGGGGTGATTGAGCAGTTCTTC
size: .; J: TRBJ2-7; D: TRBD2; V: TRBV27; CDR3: CASSLATSPGLYEQYF; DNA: TGTGCCAGCAGTTTGGCGACTAGCCCGGGACTATACGAGCAGTACTTC
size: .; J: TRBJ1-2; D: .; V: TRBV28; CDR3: CASINPLRGHGYTF; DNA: TGTGCCAGCATCAACCCGCTGCGGGGGCATGGCTACACCTTC
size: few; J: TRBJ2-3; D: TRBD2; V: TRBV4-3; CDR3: CASSQEGGLAAWTQYF; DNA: TGCGCCAGCAGCCAAGAGGGAGGACTAGCGGCCTGGACGCAGTATTTT
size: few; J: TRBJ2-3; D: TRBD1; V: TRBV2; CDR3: CASRYEGTGPSTDTQYF; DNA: TGTGCCAGCAGATACGAGGGGACAGGGCCTAGCACAGATACGCAGTATTTT
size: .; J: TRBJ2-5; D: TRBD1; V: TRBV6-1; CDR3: CASSAGQGAGETQYF; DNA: TGTGCCAGCAGTGCAGGACAGGGGGCGGGGGAGACCCAGTACTTC
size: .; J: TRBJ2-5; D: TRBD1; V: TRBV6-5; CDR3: CASSYSRDRGETQYF; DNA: TGTGCCAGCAGTTATTCCCGGGACAGGGGAGAGACCCAGTACTTC
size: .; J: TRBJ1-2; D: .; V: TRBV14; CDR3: CASSPGGTYGYTF; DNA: TGTGCCAGCAGCCCCGGCGGGACCTATGGCTACACCTTC